The clone carrying this T cell receptor beta chain showed up many times. The data derive from a study of T cell repertoires in cytomegalovirus infection. TCRdb itself ran the reads through MiXCR, one entry per CDR3 protein. The sample yields some 400,000 distinct CDR3 sequences, around 18% seen once. The CDR3 consists of 15 residues. The germline V gene has CDR1 LNHDA and CDR2 SQIVND (reference sequence). The V end lost 6 bases, the J end lost 0 bases, and 14 bases lay between the germline ends. The chain uses TRBV19 and TRBJ1-1; tentative D call: TRBD1 (6 bases). The clonotype originates from a human donor in good health (CMV status not recorded). Some clones in this sample may be carry-over from other donors' samples. The sequencing sample was made of PBMCs. Here the CDR3 DNA reads TGTGCCAGTAGCGGAGAGGGACAAATGAACACTGAAGCTTTCTTT. This translates into CASSGEGQMNTEAFF. Based on the CDR3 plus reference TRBV19 and TRBJ1-1, the full variable domain is DGGITQSPKYLFRKEGQNVTLSCEQNLNHDAMYWYRQDPGQGLRLIYYSQIVNDFQKGDIAEGYSVSREKKESFPLTVTSAQKNPTAFYLCASSGEGQMNTEAFFGQGTRLTVV.